The 8 T cell receptor beta chains in this list originate from one sample, sequenced in a study of regulatory T cells in long-lasting Graves disease. Specified time point: persistent/refractory GD, antithyroid drugs over 5 years with positive TRAb. Researchers made the TCR library from RNA that was extracted from PBMCs. iRepertoire HTBI primers and Arm-PCR of CDR3 regions built TCR beta libraries. TCRdb re-analysed the multiplex PCR reads in MiXCR, keeping a single row per CDR3 protein. The table includes 420,000 or so distinct CDR3 sequences, about 20% detected once. Sequenced here: peripheral blood mononuclear cells (PBMCs), sampled when the disease was refractory, from a patient treated with antithyroid drugs. These receptors all stem from a female donor with Graves disease.

This clonotype has a handful of counts. The rearrangement links TRBV29-1 to TRBJ2-3; 13 bases match TRBD2. This CDR3 contains 14 residues. Trimming took 6 bases from V and 4 from J; bases not matched to a gene: 4. Germline V gene sequence: CDR1 SQVTM, CDR2 ANQGSEA. Here the CDR3 DNA reads TGCAGCGTAGGGACTAGCGGGAAGGCAGATACGCAGTATTTT. It translates to CSVGTSGKADTQYF.

This clonotype occurred a few times. This chain's CDR3 is CASSLIGGTNTGELFF. The CDR3 DNA follows: TGTGCCAGCAGCTTAATAGGCGGAACGAACACCGGGGAGCTGTTTTTT. This sequence joins TRBV7-3 and TRBJ2-2, with unresolved D. Trimming cost V 1 base and J 0 bases, with 9 bases left between them. There are 16 residues in the CDR3. The germline CDR1 and CDR2 sequences are SGHTA and FQGTGA.

This clonotype was observed at least ten times. The chain combines TRBV27 with TRBJ1-1; possibly TRBD1 for D (5 bases). This CDR3 has 15 amino acids. V was cut by 4 bases and J by 1 base, with 13 bases left in between. Germline V gives CDR1 MNHEY, CDR2 SMNVEV (reference sequence). CDR3 in DNA: TGTGCCAGCAGTTCTTTGGGACCCAGGAACACTGAAGCTTTCTTT. It translates to CASSSLGPRNTEAFF.

This clonotype has only a few counts. V usage is TRBV25-1 and J usage is TRBJ1-2; 7 nucleotides align to TRBD1. V lost 5 bases and J lost 4; bases outside the gene matches: 13. Germline V gene data show CDR1 as MGHDK and CDR2 as SYGVNS. The CDR3 is 16 amino acids. DNA for the CDR3: TGTGCCAGCAGTAAAGGATCAGGGGGTTCGAGCTATGGCTACACCTTC. It translates to CASSKGSGGSSYGYTF.

This clonotype appeared many times. The chain employs TRBV7-2 and TRBJ2-5; 8 nucleotides line up with TRBD2. Germline CDR1 SGHTA, CDR2 FQGNSA. CDR3 size: 14 residues. After removal of 5 bases from V and 8 bases from J, the junction contained 10 bases not matched to a gene. The CDR3 reads CASSLGGAPETQYF. The DNA for the CDR3 is TGTGCCAGCAGCCTCGGGGGGGCACCCGAAACCCAGTACTTC.

This clonotype came up a few times. This rearrangement joins TRBV7-9 to TRBJ2-1; weak D call: TRBD2 (6 bases). Germline loops: CDR1 SEHNR, CDR2 FQNEAQ (reference sequence). V lost 5 bases to trimming and J lost 3 bases, with 8 bases between them. There are 13 residues in the CDR3. CDR3 DNA sequence: TGTGCCAGCAGCGTTAGCGGCTACAATGAGCAGTTCTTC. It encodes CASSVSGYNEQFF.

This clonotype was detected ten times or more. The chain uses TRBV7-2 and TRBJ2-7, with 7 bases that match TRBD1. The CDR3 runs 16 residues. The V gene's germline CDR1 is SGHTA and CDR2 FQGNSA. The V segment lost 3 bases and the J segment 2 bases; nucleotides outside the gene matches: 10. This CDR3 reads CASSFRQGPIAYEQYF. CDR3 nucleotides: TGTGCCAGCAGCTTCCGACAGGGCCCTATAGCCTACGAGCAGTACTTC.

This clonotype came up a few times. The V call is TRBV6-1, the J call TRBJ1-6; 7 bases map to TRBD1. This CDR3 comprises 14 residues. Germline CDR1 reads MNHNS; CDR2 reads SASEGT. J gave up 8 bases and V 5 bases, and 6 bases lay outside the gene matches. The CDR3 sequence: CASSPTGEYSPLHF. The CDR3 DNA follows: TGTGCCAGCAGTCCTACAGGGGAATATTCACCCCTCCACTTT.